This T cell receptor beta chain derives from a study of cytomegalovirus exposure and HLA in healthy donors. Study-wide results and limits: After further analysis at a later stage, 17,000 or so TCR beta sequences were associated with HLA alleles at 0.05 false discovery rate. Among the most significant clusters, several appeared linked to common viral pathogens in a later analysis.

The germline V gene has CDR1 MNHEY and CDR2 SMNVEV (reference sequence). The V end was cut by 2 bases, the J end by 6 bases, with 16 bases between. The CDR3 spans 15 residues. The primer mix had 60 Vbeta and 13 Jbeta primers. The data were produced by immunoSEQ multiplex PCR, yet TCRdb's version contains in-frame clones alone and is incomplete. The sample has about 170,000 clones; roughly four fifths are singletons. Nominally healthy donors were sampled, though unrecorded immune exposures were likely. This clone has only a few counts. Its antigen remains unidentified. The chain carries TRBV27 and TRBJ1-2, with a possible D match to TRBD1 (5 bases). The TCR sequence derives from a woman aged 25-40 years in good health and CMV-seropositive. The source material was PBMCs. The CDR3 loop reads CASSLAGWLGDGYTF. In DNA, the CDR3 is TGTGCCAGCAGTTTAGCAGGGTGGTTGGGTGATGGCTACACCTTC.